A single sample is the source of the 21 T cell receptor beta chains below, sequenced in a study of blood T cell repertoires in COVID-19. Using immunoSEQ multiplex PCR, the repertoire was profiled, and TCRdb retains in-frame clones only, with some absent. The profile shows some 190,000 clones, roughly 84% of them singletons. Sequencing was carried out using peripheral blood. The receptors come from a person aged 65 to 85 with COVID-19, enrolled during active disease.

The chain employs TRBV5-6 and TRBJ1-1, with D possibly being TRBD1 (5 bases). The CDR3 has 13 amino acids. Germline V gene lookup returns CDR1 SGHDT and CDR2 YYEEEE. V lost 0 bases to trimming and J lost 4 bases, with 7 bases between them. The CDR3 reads CASSLAGPTEAFF. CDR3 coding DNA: TGTGCCAGCAGCTTGGCAGGGCCCACTGAAGCTTTCTTT.

The CDR3 nucleotides are TGCAGCGTTGAAAGGGGTTTGAACACTGAAGCTTTCTTT. Its protein is CSVERGLNTEAFF. This rearrangement joins TRBV29-1 to TRBJ1-1, with a weak D call TRBD1 (5 bases). With 2 bases removed from V and 0 bases from J, the gap between germline ends came to 7 bases. CDR1 SQVTM and CDR2 ANQGSEA come from the germline V gene. The CDR3 is made up of 13 amino acids.

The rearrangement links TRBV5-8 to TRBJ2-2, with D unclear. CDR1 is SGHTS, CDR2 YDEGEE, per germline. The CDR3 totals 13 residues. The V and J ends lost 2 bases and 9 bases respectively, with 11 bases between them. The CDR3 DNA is TGTGCCAGCAGCTTCTCCTCCCCCCGGGAGCTGTTTTTT. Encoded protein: CASSFSSPRELFF.

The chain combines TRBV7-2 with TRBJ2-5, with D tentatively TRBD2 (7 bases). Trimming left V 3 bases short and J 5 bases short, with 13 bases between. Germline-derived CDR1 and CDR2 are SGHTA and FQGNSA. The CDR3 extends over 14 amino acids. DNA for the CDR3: TGTGCCAGCAGCTTGGTTGGGGGGGGCGAGACCCAGTACTTC. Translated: CASSLVGGGETQYF.

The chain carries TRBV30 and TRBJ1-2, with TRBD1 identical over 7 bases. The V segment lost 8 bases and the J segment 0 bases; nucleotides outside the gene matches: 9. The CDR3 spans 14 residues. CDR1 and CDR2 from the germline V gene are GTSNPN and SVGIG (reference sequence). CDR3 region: CARSSGQTNYGYTF. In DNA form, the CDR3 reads TGTGCCCGGTCCTCGGGACAGACTAACTATGGCTACACCTTC.

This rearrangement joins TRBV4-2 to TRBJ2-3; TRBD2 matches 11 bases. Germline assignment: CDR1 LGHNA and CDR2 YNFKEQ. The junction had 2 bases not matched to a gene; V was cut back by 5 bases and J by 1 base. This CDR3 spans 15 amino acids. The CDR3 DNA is TGTGCCAGCAGCACTAGCGGGAGTGGCACAGATACGCAGTATTTT. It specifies CASSTSGSGTDTQYF.

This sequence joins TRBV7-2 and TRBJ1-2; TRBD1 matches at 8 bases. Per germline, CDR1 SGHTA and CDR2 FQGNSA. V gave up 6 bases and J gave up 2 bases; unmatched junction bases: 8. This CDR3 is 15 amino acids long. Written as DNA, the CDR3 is TGTGCCAGCAGAAGAGACAGGGGCGTCAACTATGGCTACACCTTC. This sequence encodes CASRRDRGVNYGYTF. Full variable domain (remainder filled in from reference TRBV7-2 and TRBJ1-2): GAGVSQSPSNKVTEKGKDVELRCDPISGHTALYWYRQSLGQGLEFLIYFQGNSAPDKSGLPSDRFSAERTGGSVSTLTIQRTQQEDSAVYLCASRRDRGVNYGYTFGSGTRLTVV.

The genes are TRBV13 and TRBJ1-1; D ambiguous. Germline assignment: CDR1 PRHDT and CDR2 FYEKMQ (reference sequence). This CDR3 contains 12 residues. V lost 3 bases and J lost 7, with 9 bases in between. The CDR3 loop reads CASSFKESEAFF. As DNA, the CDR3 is TGTGCCAGCAGCTTTAAGGAGAGTGAAGCTTTCTTT.

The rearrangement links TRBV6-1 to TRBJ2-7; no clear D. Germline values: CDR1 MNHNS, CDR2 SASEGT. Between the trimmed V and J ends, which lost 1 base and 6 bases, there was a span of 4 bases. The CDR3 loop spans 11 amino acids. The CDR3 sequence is CASSEVIEQYF. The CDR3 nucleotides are TGTGCCAGCAGTGAAGTCATCGAGCAGTACTTC.

For the CDR3, the DNA is TGTGCCAGCAGGGGAGTCCAAGAGACCCAGTACTTC. Translation: CASRGVQETQYF. The chain carries TRBV7-9 and TRBJ2-5; tentatively, D is TRBD2 (5 bases). CDR1 and CDR2 (germline): SEHNR, FQNEAQ (reference sequence). There are 12 residues in the CDR3. Trimming removed 6 bases from V and 1 base from J, with 6 bases in between.

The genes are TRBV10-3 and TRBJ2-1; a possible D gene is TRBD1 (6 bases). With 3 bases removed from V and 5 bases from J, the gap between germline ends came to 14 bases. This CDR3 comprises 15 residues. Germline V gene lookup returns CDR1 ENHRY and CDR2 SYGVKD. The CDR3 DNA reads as TGTGCCATCAGTGACCTGGGGACATCTCACAATGAGCAGTTCTTC. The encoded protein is CAISDLGTSHNEQFF.

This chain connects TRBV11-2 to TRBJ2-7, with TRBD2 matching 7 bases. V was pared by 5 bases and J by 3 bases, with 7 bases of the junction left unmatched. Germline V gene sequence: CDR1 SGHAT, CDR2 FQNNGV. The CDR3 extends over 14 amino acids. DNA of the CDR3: TGTGCCAGCAGCCCCGGTTGGGGGGGCTACGAGCAGTACTTC. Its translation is CASSPGWGGYEQYF.

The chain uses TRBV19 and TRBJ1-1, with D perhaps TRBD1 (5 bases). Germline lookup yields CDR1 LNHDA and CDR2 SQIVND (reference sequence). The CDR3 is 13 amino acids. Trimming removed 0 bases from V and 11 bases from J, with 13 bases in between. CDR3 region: CASSIDRGGRAFF. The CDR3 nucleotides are TGTGCCAGTAGTATAGATCGGGGGGGAAGGGCTTTCTTT.

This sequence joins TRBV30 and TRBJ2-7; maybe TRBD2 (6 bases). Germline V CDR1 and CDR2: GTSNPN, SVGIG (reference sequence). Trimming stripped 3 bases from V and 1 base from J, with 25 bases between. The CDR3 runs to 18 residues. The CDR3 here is CAWSPPLPRDSYSYEQYF. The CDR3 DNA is TGTGCCTGGAGCCCTCCCCTTCCCCGGGACTCTTATTCCTACGAGCAGTACTTC.

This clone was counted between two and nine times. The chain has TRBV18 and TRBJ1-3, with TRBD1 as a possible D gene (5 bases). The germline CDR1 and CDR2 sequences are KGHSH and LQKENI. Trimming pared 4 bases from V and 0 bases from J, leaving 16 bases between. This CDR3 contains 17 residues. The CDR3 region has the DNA TGTGCCAGCTCACGATTACCAGGGTCAGGCTCTGGAAACACCATATATTTT. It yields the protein CASSRLPGSGSGNTIYF. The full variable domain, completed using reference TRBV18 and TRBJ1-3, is NAGVMQNPRHLVRRRGQEARLRCSPMKGHSHVYWYRQLPEEGLKFMVYLQKENIIDESGMPKERFSAEFPKEGPSILRIQQVVRGDSAAYFCASSRLPGSGSGNTIYFGEGSWLTVV.

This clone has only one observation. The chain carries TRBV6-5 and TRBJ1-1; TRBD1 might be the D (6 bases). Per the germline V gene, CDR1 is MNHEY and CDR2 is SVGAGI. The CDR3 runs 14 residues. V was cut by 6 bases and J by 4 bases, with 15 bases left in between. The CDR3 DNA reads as TGTGCCAGCAGGAGAACTACAGGGAGCACTGAAGCTTTCTTT. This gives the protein CASRRTTGSTEAFF.

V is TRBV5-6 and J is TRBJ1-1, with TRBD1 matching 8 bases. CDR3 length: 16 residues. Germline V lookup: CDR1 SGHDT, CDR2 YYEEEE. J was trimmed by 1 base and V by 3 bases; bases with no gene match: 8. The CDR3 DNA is TGTGCCAGCAGCTGGGGGACAGGTCGGCCGAACACTGAAGCTTTCTTT. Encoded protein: CASSWGTGRPNTEAFF.

The CDR3 bases are TGTGCCAGCGGAGGAGGGAATTCGGCTTTCTTT. Translation gives CASGGGNSAFF. V is TRBV6-5 and J is TRBJ1-1; D remains unclear. With 8 bases removed from V and 11 bases from J, the gap between germline ends came to 15 bases. Germline V gene lookup returns CDR1 MNHEY and CDR2 SVGAGI. This CDR3 contains 11 residues.

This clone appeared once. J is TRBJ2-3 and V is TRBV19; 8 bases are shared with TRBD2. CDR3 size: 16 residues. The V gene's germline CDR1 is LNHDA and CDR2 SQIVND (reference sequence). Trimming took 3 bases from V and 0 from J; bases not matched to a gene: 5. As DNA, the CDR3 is TGTGCCAGTAGTATGTTAATAGCGGGGAGCACAGATACGCAGTATTTT. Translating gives CASSMLIAGSTDTQYF.

The CDR3 bases are TGTGCCAGCAGCTCCAGGGGGAAGGAAGACACTGAAGCTTTCTTT. Protein product: CASSSRGKEDTEAFF. This chain uses TRBV11-3 with TRBJ1-1, with 7 bases lining up with TRBD1. The CDR3 length is 15 residues. Per the germline V gene, CDR1 is SGHNT and CDR2 is YENEEA. The ends lost 4 bases at V and 3 bases at J; junction bases unmatched: 8.

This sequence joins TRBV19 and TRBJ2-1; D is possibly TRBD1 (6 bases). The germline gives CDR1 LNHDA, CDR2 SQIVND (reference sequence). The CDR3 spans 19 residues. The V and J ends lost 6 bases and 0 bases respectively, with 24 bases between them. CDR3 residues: CASSIPSSVRGSSYNEQFF. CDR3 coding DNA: TGTGCCAGTAGCATCCCGTCGTCGGTCAGGGGTAGCTCCTACAATGAGCAGTTCTTC. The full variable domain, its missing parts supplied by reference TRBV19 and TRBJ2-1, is DGGITQSPKYLFRKEGQNVTLSCEQNLNHDAMYWYRQDPGQGLRLIYYSQIVNDFQKGDIAEGYSVSREKKESFPLTVTSAQKNPTAFYLCASSIPSSVRGSSYNEQFFGPGTRLTVL.